This record looks at one T cell receptor (beta chain) sequence and its context. Without a recorded count, this clonotype is taken to be large (0.1 to 1%) from its frequency. Its antigen is currently not known. Inclusive of the bounding cysteine and phenylalanine, the CDR3 is 18 residues long. Nucleotide data are not available. Taken from the germline V gene, the CDR1 and CDR2 loops are SGHRS and YFSETQ. Every participant was in good physical condition and had no acute infectious disease. Biomarkers including neurofilament, amyloid-beta and tau were used to confirm neurodegeneration in the patients. A live/dead marker was used to sort live CSF cells for droplet-based sequencing. CSF was obtained by lumbar puncture, and immune cells were pelleted by centrifugation at 300g. Each CSF sample was checked for red blood cells, and any sample showing blood contamination was excluded. CSF cells were cryopreserved in freezing medium, frozen overnight at -80 degrees C, and subsequently stored in liquid nitrogen. CSF samples were stored for less than seven months before analysis.

These data belong to a study of CD8 T cells in cerebrospinal fluid in Alzheimer's disease (dated by TCRdb to 2019 to 2021). General notes on the study: The study used two single-cell methods, plate-based nested PCR sequencing and droplet-based sequencing, to evaluate clonal expansion of CSF T cells. The droplet-based CSF comparison of patients and controls included roughly ten healthy controls (around 11,000 cells) and roughly ten patients with MCI or Alzheimer's disease (around 9,700 cells). The study tested whether clonally expanded T cells were present in cerebrospinal fluid from healthy elderly individuals and from patients with neurodegenerative disease. The CSF gene-expression analysis, which included patients with Parkinson's disease, covered a total of 20 to 25 samples. The paper as a whole reports these results and caveats: In patients with MCI or Alzheimer's disease, the biggest CSF clone accounted for a larger percentage of TCRs than in controls. Only samples with detectable clones (11 healthy, 5 MCI, 5 AD, 6 PD) were included in the overall clonality comparison. In pooled data, a highly expanded clone (at least 3% of TCRs) was found in 1 of 10 healthy subjects versus 4 of 6 Alzheimer's patients. The EBV-specific clones were neither the most highly expanded clones nor enriched among patients. The authors warned that finding EBV-specific TCRs in CSF does not prove a causal connection between EBV and Alzheimer's disease.

Library prep was done by 10x single-cell sequencing. CSF cells were profiled with 10X Genomics single-cell V(D)J and 5' gene-expression libraries. An Illumina NextSeq550 was used to sequence CSF single-cell TCR libraries. As for how the authors treated the data: V(D)J reads were aligned to the vdj-GRCh38 alts ensemble 2.0.0 reference and processed with the Cell Ranger vdj pipeline. Clonotypes were defined as cell barcodes sharing the same set of productive CDR3 nucleotide sequences. To connect clonality with transcriptional profiles, clonotype information was added to the gene-expression metadata in Seurat v3.0. Any CSF cell with more than 1,800 genes, more than 7,500 UMIs or more than 10% mitochondrial reads was excluded. To find TCRs with known antigen specificity, CDR3-beta sequences were matched against VDJdb. Only TCRs with complete alpha and beta chains were included in the network analysis of clone sharing, which used the R package qgraph. Following reprocessing of the reads by TCRdb, the data hold one row per CDR3 protein sequence and no DNA is available. TCRdb's processing, not the authors', yielded these V and J calls. The data table for this sample lists 1,800 or so distinct CDR3 sequences. The top ten clonotypes cover approximately 8.8% of the sample.

The V and J segments used are TRBV5-1 and TRBJ2-5; TCRdb lists TRBD1, though no DNA is available to test this call. This TCR came from a human donor with mild cognitive impairment. The sequenced material came from cerebrospinal fluid. The CDR3 region: CASARVRTGTGYQETQYF.